One T cell receptor beta chain is described in this entry. The antigen remains undetermined. The sample comes from a study of T cell responses to AZD1222 COVID-19 vaccine. Overall study context: Pooled together were second doses at about 4 or about 12 weeks. Study-wide findings and caveats: Dominant at 160-218 and 743-854, vaccine-associated CD4 TCRs also spanned spike. Only a handful of AZD1222 recipients, several in all, had baseline seropositivity. A rise in Spike-specific TCR breadth and depth followed two AZD1222 doses.

Clones were read by immunoSEQ multiplex PCR, and TCRdb kept only the in-frame ones, dropping some. Of roughly 100,000 clones detected, roughly 90% appear once; the ten largest clones hold roughly 2.7%. V dropped 4 bases and J dropped 5 bases, with 15 bases sitting between them. This CDR3 is 14 amino acids long. CDR1 and CDR2 from the germline V gene are LNHDA and SQIVND (reference sequence). The J gene is TRBJ2-7, the V gene TRBV19; D is possibly TRBD1 (6 bases). The sample was peripheral blood, taken on day 0 of AZD1222 vaccination. The receptor comes from an adult in good health. The CDR3 sequence is CASSNPAGDHEQYF. The CDR3 nucleotides are TGTGCCAGTAGTAACCCGGCAGGGGACCACGAGCAGTACTTC.